Listed here are 7 T cell receptor beta chains from one sample, sequenced in a study of CD8 T cells in Susac syndrome. cDNA came from about 0.46 to 1 ug RNA primed by random hexamers. TCRdb analysed the immunoSEQ multiplex PCR reads with MiXCR anew, one entry per CDR3 protein. The table includes 200,000 or so distinct CDR3 sequences, approximately 96% detected once. Sequenced sample: CD4+ T cells from PBMCs. All receptors come from a human donor with Susac syndrome.

The rearrangement links TRBV7-3 to TRBJ2-1, with 15 bases fitting TRBD2. CDR1 and CDR2 from the germline V gene are SGHTA and FQGTGA. The CDR3 spans 15 residues. Unmatched junction bases numbered 3, after V lost 2 bases and J lost 10 bases. The CDR3 sequence is CASSLHGTSGGEQFF. CDR3 sequence (DNA): TGTGCCAGCAGCTTACACGGGACTAGCGGGGGGGAGCAGTTCTTC.

CDR3 sequence reads: CASNRDFTDTQYF. In DNA form, the CDR3 reads TGTGCCAGCAACCGGGACTTCACAGATACGCAGTATTTT. This chain uses TRBV6-2 or TRBV6-3 with TRBJ2-3; a possible D gene is TRBD2 (6 bases). Germline CDR1 MNHEY, CDR2 SVGEGT. Trimming removed 7 bases at V and 2 bases at J, with 10 bases between. The CDR3 is 13 amino acids.

The V call is TRBV2, the J call TRBJ2-1, with D tentatively TRBD1 or TRBD2 (5 bases each). Trimming removed 7 bases at V and 9 bases at J, with 13 bases between. Germline V CDR1 and CDR2: SNHLY, FYNNEI. The CDR3 totals 12 residues. CDR3 residues: CASTLGDAEQFF. CDR3 coding DNA: TGTGCCAGCACCCTGGGGGACGCTGAGCAGTTCTTC.

The chain links TRBV9 to TRBJ2-1; 11 nucleotides match TRBD2. The CDR3 spans 16 residues. Losses at the gene ends were 0 bases for V and 4 bases for J; bases not matched to a gene: 3. Germline loops: CDR1 SGDLS, CDR2 YYNGEE. The CDR3 sequence is CASSVASSGGYNEQFF. CDR3 nucleotide sequence: TGTGCCAGCAGCGTAGCATCTAGCGGGGGGTACAATGAGCAGTTCTTC.

J is TRBJ2-4 and V is TRBV24-1, with 8 bases lining up with TRBD1. V shed 6 bases and J 0 bases; nucleotides not matched to a gene: 12. Germline CDR1 reads KGHDR; CDR2 reads SFDVKD. The CDR3 covers 18 residues. Here the CDR3 DNA reads TGTGCCACCAGTTTACGAGACCGGGACAGGACAGCCAAAAACATTCAGTACTTC. As protein: CATSLRDRDRTAKNIQYF.

V and J are TRBV11-2 and TRBJ2-3, with D uncertain. This CDR3 comprises 15 residues. Trimming removed 5 bases from V and 2 bases from J, with 14 bases in between. Germline CDR1 is SGHAT and CDR2 is FQNNGV. For the CDR3, the DNA is TGTGCCAGCAGCCCAAAGTGGGTCGACACAGATACGCAGTATTTT. Protein: CASSPKWVDTDTQYF.

V and J are TRBV20-1 and TRBJ2-5; TRBD2 aligns across 10 bases. This CDR3 contains 15 residues. CDR1 and CDR2 (germline): DFQATT, SNEGSKA (reference sequence). V shed 6 bases, J shed 1 base, and the junction held 8 bases outside the gene matches. Written as DNA, the CDR3 is TGCAGTGCCACAGATAGCGGGGGGCTCCAAGAGACCCAGTACTTC. Translating gives CSATDSGGLQETQYF.